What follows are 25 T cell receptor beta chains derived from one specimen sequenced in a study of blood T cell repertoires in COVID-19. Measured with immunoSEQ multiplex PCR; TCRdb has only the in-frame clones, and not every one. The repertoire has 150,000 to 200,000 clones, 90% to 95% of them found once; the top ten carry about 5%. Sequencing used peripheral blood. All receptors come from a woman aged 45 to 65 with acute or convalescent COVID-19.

The CDR3 coding sequence is TGTGCCAGTAGGACCGGGGGTACTGAAGCTTTCTTT. It yields the protein CASRTGGTEAFF. This chain uses TRBV19 with TRBJ1-1; tentatively, D is TRBD1 (5 bases). This CDR3 region has 12 residues. The germline V gene has CDR1 LNHDA and CDR2 SQIVND (reference sequence). V shed 6 bases and J shed 5 bases, with 10 bases lying between them.

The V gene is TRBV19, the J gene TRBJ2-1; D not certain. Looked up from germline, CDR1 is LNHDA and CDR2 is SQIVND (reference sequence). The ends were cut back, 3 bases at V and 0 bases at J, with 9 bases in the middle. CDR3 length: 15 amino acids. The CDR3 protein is CASSIFWSSYNEQFF. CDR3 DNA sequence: TGTGCCAGTAGTATCTTCTGGAGCTCCTACAATGAGCAGTTCTTC.

The CDR3 DNA is TGCAGTGCTAGTGCAGGACTAGCGGGAAGAGAGACCCAGTACTTC. Its translation is CSASAGLAGRETQYF. The chain carries TRBV20-1 and TRBJ2-5; 12 nucleotides agree with TRBD2. The CDR3 length is 15 residues. The germline gives CDR1 DFQATT, CDR2 SNEGSKA (reference sequence). V shed 3 bases and J 4 bases; nucleotides not matched to a gene: 6.

CDR3 DNA sequence: TGTGCCGGTGGGGCCTGGGATCAGCCCCAGCATTTT. This codes for CAGGAWDQPQHF. The rearrangement joins TRBV19 to TRBJ1-5; D is possibly TRBD1 (5 bases). V lost 11 bases and J lost 5, with 13 bases in between. Germline assignment: CDR1 LNHDA and CDR2 SQIVND (reference sequence). CDR3 length equals 12 residues.

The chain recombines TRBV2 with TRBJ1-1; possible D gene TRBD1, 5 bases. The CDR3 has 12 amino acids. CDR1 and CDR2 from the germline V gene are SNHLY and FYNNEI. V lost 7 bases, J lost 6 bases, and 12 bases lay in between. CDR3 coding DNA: TGTGCCAGCAAGGAGGGGAAGCCTGAAGCTTTCTTT. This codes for CASKEGKPEAFF.

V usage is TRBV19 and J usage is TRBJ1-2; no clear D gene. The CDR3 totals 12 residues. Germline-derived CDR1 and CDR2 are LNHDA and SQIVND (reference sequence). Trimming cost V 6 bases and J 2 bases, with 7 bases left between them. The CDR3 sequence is CASRRENYGYTF. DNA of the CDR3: TGTGCCAGTAGGAGGGAGAACTATGGCTACACCTTC.

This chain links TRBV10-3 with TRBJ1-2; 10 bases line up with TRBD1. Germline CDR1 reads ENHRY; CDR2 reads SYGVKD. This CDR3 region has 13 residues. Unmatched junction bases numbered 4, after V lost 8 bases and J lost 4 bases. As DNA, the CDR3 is TGTGCCATCGAGGACAGGGGGTCCTATGGCTACACCTTC. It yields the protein CAIEDRGSYGYTF.

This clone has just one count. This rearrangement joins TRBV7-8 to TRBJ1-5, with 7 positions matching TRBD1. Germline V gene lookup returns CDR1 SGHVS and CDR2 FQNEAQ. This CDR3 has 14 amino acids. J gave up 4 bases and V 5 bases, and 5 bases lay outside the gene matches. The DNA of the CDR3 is TGTGCCAGCAGCCTGGGACAGCCGAATCAGCCCCAGCATTTT. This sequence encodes CASSLGQPNQPQHF.

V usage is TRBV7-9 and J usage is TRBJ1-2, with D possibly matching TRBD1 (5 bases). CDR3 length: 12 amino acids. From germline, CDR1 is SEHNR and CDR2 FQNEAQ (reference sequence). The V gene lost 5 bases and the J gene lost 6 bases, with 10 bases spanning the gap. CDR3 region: CASSILGDGYTF. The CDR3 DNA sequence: TGTGCCAGCAGCATCTTAGGGGATGGCTACACCTTC.

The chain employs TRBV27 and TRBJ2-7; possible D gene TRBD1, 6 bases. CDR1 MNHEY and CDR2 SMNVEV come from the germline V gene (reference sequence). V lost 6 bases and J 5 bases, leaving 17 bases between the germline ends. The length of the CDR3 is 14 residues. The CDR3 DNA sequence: TGTGCCAGCAGACCCCTCGCAGGGGTAGACGAGCAGTACTTC. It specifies CASRPLAGVDEQYF.

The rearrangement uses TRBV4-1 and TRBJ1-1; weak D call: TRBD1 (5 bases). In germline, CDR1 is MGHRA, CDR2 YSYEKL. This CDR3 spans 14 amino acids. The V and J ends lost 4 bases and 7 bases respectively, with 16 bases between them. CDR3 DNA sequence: TGCGCCAGCAGCCGGGGACTACCTCCCGATGAAGCTTTCTTT. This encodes CASSRGLPPDEAFF.

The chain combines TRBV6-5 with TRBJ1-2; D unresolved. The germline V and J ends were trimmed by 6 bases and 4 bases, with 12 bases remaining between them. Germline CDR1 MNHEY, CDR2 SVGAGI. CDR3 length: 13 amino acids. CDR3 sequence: CASRSPGSYGYTF. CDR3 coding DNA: TGTGCCAGCAGGTCTCCGGGGTCCTATGGCTACACCTTC.

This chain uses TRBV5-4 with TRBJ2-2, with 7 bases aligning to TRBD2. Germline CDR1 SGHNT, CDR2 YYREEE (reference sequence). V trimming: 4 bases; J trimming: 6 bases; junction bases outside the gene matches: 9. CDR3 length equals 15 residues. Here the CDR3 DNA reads TGTGCCAGCAGCCGGGGCGGGAGTAAGGCCGGGGAGCTGTTTTTT. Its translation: CASSRGGSKAGELFF.

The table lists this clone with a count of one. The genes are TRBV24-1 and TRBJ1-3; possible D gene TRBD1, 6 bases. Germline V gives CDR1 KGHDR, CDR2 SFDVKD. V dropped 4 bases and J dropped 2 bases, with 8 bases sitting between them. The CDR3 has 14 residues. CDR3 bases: TGTGCCACCAGTGACAGGGGCCCTGGAAACACCATATATTTT. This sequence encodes CATSDRGPGNTIYF.

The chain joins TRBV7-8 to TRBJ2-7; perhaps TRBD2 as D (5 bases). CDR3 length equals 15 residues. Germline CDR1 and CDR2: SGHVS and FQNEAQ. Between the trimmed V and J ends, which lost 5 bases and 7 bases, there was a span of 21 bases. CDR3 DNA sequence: TGTGCCAGCAGCCCACTCACACACCGGACTGGGGAGCAGTACTTC. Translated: CASSPLTHRTGEQYF.

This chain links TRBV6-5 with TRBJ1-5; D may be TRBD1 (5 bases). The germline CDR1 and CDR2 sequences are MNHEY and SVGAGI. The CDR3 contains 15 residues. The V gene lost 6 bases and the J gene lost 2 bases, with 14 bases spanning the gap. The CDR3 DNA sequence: TGTGCCAGCAGGCTCACAGGAATGGGCAATCAGCCCCAGCATTTT. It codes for CASRLTGMGNQPQHF.

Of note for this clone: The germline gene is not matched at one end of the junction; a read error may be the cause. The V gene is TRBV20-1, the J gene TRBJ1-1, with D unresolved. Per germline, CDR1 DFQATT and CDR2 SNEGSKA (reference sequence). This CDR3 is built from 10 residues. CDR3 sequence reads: CSARDPYWSF. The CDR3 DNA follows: TGCAGTGCTAGAGATCCTTACTGGAGCTTT.

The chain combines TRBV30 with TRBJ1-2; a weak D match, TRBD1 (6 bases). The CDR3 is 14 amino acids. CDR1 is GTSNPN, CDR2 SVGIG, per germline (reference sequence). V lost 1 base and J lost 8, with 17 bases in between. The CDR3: CAWSGRGGRGGYTF. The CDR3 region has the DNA TGTGCCTGGAGTGGCAGGGGCGGCCGGGGCGGCTACACCTTC.

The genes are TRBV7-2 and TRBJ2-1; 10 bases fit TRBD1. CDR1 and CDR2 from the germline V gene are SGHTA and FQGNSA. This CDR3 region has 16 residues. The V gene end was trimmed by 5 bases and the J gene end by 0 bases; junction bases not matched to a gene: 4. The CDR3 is CASSGTGANSYNEQFF. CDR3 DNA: TGTGCCAGCAGCGGGACAGGGGCTAACTCCTACAATGAGCAGTTCTTC.

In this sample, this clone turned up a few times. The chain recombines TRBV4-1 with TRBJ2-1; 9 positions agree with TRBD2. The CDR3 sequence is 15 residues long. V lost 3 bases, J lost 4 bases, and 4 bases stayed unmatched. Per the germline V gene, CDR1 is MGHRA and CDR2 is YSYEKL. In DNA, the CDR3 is TGCGCCAGCAGCCACGGGACTAGCAGTTACAATGAGCAGTTCTTC. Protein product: CASSHGTSSYNEQFF.

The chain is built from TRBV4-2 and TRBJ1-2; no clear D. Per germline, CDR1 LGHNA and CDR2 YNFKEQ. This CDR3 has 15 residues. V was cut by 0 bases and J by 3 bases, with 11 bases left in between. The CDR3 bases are TGTGCCAGCAGCCAAGATCGTAGAGAGTACTATGGCTACACCTTC. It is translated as CASSQDRREYYGYTF.

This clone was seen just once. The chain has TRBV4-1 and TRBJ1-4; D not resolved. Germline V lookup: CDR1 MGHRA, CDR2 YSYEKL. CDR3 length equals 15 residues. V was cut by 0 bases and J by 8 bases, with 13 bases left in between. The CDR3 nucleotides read TGCGCCAGCAGCCAAGAACCAGGTACCGAAGAAAAACTGTTTTTT. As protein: CASSQEPGTEEKLFF.

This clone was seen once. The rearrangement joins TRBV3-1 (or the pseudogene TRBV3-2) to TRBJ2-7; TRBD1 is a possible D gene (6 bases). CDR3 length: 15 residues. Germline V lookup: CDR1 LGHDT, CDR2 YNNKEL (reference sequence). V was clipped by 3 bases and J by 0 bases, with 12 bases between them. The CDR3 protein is CASSQGRQASYEQYF. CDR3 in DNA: TGTGCCAGCAGCCAGGGACGACAGGCCTCCTACGAGCAGTACTTC.

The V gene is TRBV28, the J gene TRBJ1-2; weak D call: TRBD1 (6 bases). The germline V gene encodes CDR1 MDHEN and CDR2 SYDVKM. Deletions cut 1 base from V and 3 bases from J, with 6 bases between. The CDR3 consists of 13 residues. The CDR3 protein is CASSLSGDYGYTF. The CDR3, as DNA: TGTGCCAGCAGTTTATCAGGGGACTATGGCTACACCTTC.

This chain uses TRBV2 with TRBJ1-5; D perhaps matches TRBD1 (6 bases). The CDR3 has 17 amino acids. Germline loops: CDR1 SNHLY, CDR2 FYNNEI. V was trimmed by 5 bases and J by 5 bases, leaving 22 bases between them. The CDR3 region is CASSPPRAGAVHQPQHF. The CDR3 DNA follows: TGTGCCAGCAGTCCACCCCGGGCGGGGGCGGTTCATCAGCCCCAGCATTTT.